This T cell receptor (beta chain) originates from a study of vaccination and CD4 T cells after COVID-19. In the study overall: Following dose two, a median approximately 65 days (range 14 to 241) passed before post-vaccine samples were taken.

As to treatment: approximately nine-day PBMC culture with coronavirus spike peptide pools or control peptides (ViraFEST assay). Points on this clonotype: Its antigen is undetermined.

Sequencing of DNA taken from cultured CD4+ T cells relied on the Oncomine TCR Beta short-read assay. TCRdb passed the PCR reads through MiXCR, listing each CDR3 protein once. Of over 20,000 distinct CDR3 sequences in the sample, 64% are singletons; the top ten hold about 4.9%. The CDR3 runs to 15 residues. The germline CDR1 and CDR2 sequences are MNHEY and SVGEGT. Trimming cost V 5 bases and J 5 bases, with 18 bases left between them. The sequence was obtained from a human donor who had recovered from COVID-19. The chain uses TRBV6-2 or TRBV6-3 and TRBJ2-5, with a possible D match to TRBD2 (6 bases). The sequenced sample consisted of CD4+ T cells from blood, cultured in vitro. The CDR3 nucleotides are TGTGCCAGCAGTCGTTCAGGGAGGTGGGGGGAGACCCAGTACTTC. As protein: CASSRSGRWGETQYF.